This entry features one T cell receptor (beta chain) sequence. This specimen belongs to a study of cytomegalovirus exposure and HLA in healthy donors. The protocol was immunoSEQ multiplex PCR, while the TCRdb copy is restricted to in-frame clones and leaves out a portion. The sample lists 120,000 to 150,000 clones, 70% to 90% occurring once. CDR3 size: 14 residues. From germline, CDR1 is SGHRS and CDR2 YFSETQ. The V segment lost 2 bases and the J segment 7 bases; nucleotides outside the gene matches: 3. V gene TRBV5-1 combines with J gene TRBJ2-2; 9 bases agree with TRBD1. The sequence derives from a young man in good health and CMV-seropositive. Specimen: PBMCs. The CDR3 DNA reads TGCGCCAGCAGCTTCCCGGGACAGGGCGGGGAGCTGTTTTTT. Translating gives CASSFPGQGGELFF.